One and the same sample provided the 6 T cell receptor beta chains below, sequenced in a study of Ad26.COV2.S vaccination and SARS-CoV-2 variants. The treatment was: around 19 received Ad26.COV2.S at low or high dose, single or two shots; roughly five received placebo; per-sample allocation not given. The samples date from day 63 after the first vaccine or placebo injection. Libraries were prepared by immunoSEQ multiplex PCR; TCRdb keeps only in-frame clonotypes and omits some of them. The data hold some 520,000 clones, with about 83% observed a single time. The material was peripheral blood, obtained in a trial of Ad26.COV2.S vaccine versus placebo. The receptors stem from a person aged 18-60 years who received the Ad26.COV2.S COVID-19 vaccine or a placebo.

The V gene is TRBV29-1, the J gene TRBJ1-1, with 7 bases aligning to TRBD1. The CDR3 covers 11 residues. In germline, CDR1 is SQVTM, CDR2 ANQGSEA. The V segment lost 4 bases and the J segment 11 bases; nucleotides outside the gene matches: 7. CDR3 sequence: CSVVNGQAAFF. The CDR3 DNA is TGCAGCGTTGTTAACGGACAGGCTGCTTTCTTT.

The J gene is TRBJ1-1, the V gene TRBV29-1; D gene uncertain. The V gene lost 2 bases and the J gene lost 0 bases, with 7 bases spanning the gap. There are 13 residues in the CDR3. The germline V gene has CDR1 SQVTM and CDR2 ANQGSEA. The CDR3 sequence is CSVEPGLNTEAFF. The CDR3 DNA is TGCAGCGTTGAACCGGGTCTGAACACTGAAGCTTTCTTT.

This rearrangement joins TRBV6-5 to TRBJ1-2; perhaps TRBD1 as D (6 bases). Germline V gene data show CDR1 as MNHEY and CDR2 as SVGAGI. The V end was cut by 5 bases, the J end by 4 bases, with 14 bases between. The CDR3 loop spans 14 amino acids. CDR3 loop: CASSPGGQIYGYTF. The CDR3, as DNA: TGTGCCAGCAGTCCCGGGGGGCAGATCTATGGCTACACCTTC.

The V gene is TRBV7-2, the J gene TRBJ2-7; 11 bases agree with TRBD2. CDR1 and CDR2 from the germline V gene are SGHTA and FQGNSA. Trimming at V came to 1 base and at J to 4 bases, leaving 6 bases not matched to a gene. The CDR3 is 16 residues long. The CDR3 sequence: CASSLGLAGGLYEQYF. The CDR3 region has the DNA TGTGCCAGCAGCTTAGGCCTAGCGGGAGGTCTGTACGAGCAGTACTTC.

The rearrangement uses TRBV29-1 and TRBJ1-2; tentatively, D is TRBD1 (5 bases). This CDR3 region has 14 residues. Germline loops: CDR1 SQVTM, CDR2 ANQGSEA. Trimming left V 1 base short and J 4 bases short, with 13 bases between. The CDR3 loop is CSVEVFGGGYGYTF. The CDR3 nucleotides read TGCAGCGTTGAAGTCTTCGGGGGGGGCTATGGCTACACCTTC.

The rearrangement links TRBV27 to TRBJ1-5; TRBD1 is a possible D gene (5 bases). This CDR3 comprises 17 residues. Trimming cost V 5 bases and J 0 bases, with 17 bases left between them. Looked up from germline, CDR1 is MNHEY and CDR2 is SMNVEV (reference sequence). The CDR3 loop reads CASSQRGVQGSNQPQHF. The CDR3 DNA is TGTGCCAGCAGTCAGCGTGGTGTCCAGGGTAGCAATCAGCCCCAGCATTTT.